Listed here are 10 T cell receptor beta chains from one sample, sequenced in a study of blood T cell repertoires in COVID-19. TCRdb's table, derived via immunoSEQ multiplex PCR, lists solely in-frame clones and lacks some. The data hold 120,000 or so clones, with 70% to 90% observed a single time. The sequenced sample was peripheral blood. The receptors were gathered from a woman aged 45-60 years with active or convalescent COVID-19.

The J gene is TRBJ2-5, the V gene TRBV2; a weak D match, TRBD2 (6 bases). Germline CDR1 reads SNHLY; CDR2 reads FYNNEI. CDR3 length: 13 amino acids. The germline V and J ends were trimmed by 2 bases and 3 bases, with 7 bases remaining between them. The CDR3 spells CASSETGEETQYF. CDR3 DNA: TGTGCCAGCAGTGAAACGGGAGAAGAGACCCAGTACTTC.

The chain links TRBV24-1 to TRBJ1-6, with no clear D. CDR1 and CDR2 (germline): KGHDR, SFDVKD. With 0 bases removed from V and 9 bases from J, the gap between germline ends came to 11 bases. CDR3 size: 15 residues. CDR3 sequence: CATSDLEVPPSPLHF. DNA of the CDR3: TGTGCCACCAGTGATTTGGAGGTGCCCCCTTCACCCCTCCACTTT.

The chain is built from TRBV14 and TRBJ2-1; 7 nucleotides align to TRBD2. Germline V gene sequence: CDR1 SGHDN, CDR2 FVKESK. The CDR3 consists of 16 residues. V gave up 6 bases and J gave up 4 bases; unmatched junction bases: 12. The CDR3, as DNA: TGTGCCAGCAGTACAACGGGGGGTCAAATTTACAATGAGCAGTTCTTC. This sequence encodes CASSTTGGQIYNEQFF. The whole variable domain, filled in from reference TRBV14 and TRBJ2-1, reads EAGVTQFPSHSVIEKGQTVTLRCDPISGHDNLYWYRRVMGKEIKFLLHFVKESKQDESGMPNNRFLAERTGGTYSTLKVQPAELEDSGVYFCASSTTGGQIYNEQFFGPGTRLTVL.

The chain uses TRBV5-6 and TRBJ1-2; D remains unclear. V was cut by 2 bases and J by 0 bases, with 14 bases left in between. CDR3 length equals 16 residues. The V gene's germline CDR1 is SGHDT and CDR2 YYEEEE. CDR3 sequence: CASSFGPTLANYGYTF. CDR3 DNA: TGTGCCAGCAGCTTCGGTCCGACCCTAGCTAACTATGGCTACACCTTC.

CDR3 DNA: TGTGCCAGCAGCTTAATAGACAGCTCCTATAATTCACCCCTCCACTTT. As protein: CASSLIDSSYNSPLHF. This sequence joins TRBV7-2 and TRBJ1-6; TRBD1 might be the D (5 bases). This CDR3 is 16 amino acids long. From germline, CDR1 is SGHTA and CDR2 FQGNSA. Trimming cost V 2 bases and J 0 bases, with 8 bases left between them.

The rearrangement joins TRBV7-2 to TRBJ1-2; D is unclear. Trimming took off 2 bases at V and 6 bases at J, with 4 bases between the two ends. This CDR3 has 11 amino acids. CDR1 SGHTA and CDR2 FQGNSA come from the germline V gene. The CDR3 bases are TGTGCCAGCAGCTTAACGGATGGCTACACCTTC. It yields the protein CASSLTDGYTF.

This sequence joins TRBV12-1 and TRBJ1-3; the table's D call TRBD1 went unverified against the DNA. TRBV12-1 is tagged as a pseudogene. The CDR3 covers 16 residues. CDR3 protein: CASSFLTGLTRYTIYF. The CDR3 nucleotides are TGTGCCAGCAGCTTTTTAACAGGCCTGACACGCTACACCATATATTTT.

The V and J genes are TRBV20-1 and TRBJ1-2; D is ambiguous. V dropped 3 bases and J dropped 2 bases, with 13 bases sitting between them. The CDR3 extends over 14 amino acids. Germline V CDR1 and CDR2: DFQATT, SNEGSKA (reference sequence). The CDR3 spells CSASRERVNYGYTF. The CDR3 nucleotides read TGCAGTGCTAGTCGGGAGCGGGTAAACTATGGCTACACCTTC.

The chain is built from TRBV24-1 and TRBJ1-2; tentative D call: TRBD1 (5 bases). The CDR3 spans 12 residues. Trimming pared 2 bases from V and 5 bases from J, leaving 5 bases between. Germline CDR1 and CDR2: KGHDR and SFDVKD. CDR3 amino acids: CATSDSGYGYTF. The CDR3 DNA is TGTGCCACCAGTGATTCAGGGTATGGCTACACCTTC.

The rearrangement uses TRBV14 and TRBJ2-7; D gene unclear. The CDR3 is made up of 13 amino acids. V was trimmed by 3 bases and J by 0 bases, leaving 6 bases between them. Germline V gene data show CDR1 as SGHDN and CDR2 as FVKESK. CDR3 sequence: CASSHQNSYEQYF. The DNA for the CDR3 is TGTGCCAGCAGCCATCAAAACTCCTACGAGCAGTACTTC.